The 16 T cell receptor beta chains listed next were all sequenced from one sample in a study of blood T cell repertoires in COVID-19 (dated by TCRdb to the early 2020s). The library was made by the immunoSEQ multiplex PCR assay. Not all clones reach the TCRdb copy of this immuneACCESS table, which keeps in-frame sequences only. Checked studies attribute under half of the gap to unresolved V genes and leave the rest unexplained. Counted in this sample were over 250,000 clones; roughly nine tenths of them appeared once. The top ten clonotypes cover about 2.2% of the sample. Input material: PBMCs or T cells enriched from blood (not recorded which). The receptor set was obtained from a woman younger than 30 who had recovered from COVID-19.

Worth noting for this clone: Within the sample, other DNA sequences also encode this same CDR3. The V gene is TRBV7-9, the J gene TRBJ1-1, with D possibly TRBD1 on 5 matching bases. The V and J ends lost 5 bases and 5 bases respectively, with 12 bases between them. In germline, CDR1 is SEHNR, CDR2 FQNEAQ (reference sequence). The CDR3 extends over 13 amino acids. The CDR3 DNA sequence: TGTGCCAGCAGCCCTCCCGGGGGTACTGAAGCTTTCTTT. It translates to CASSPPGGTEAFF.

The genes are TRBV3-1 (or the pseudogene TRBV3-2) and TRBJ2-3; possibly TRBD1 for D (6 bases). Trimming shortened V by 5 bases and J by 6 bases, and 9 bases separated the two germline ends. CDR1 and CDR2 (germline): LGHDT, YNNKEL (reference sequence). This CDR3 has 12 residues. As DNA, the CDR3 is TGTGCCAGCAGCTTTCAGGGGGATACGCAGTATTTT. Protein sequence: CASSFQGDTQYF.

This sequence joins TRBV5-6 and TRBJ1-1; D is uncertain. Trimming removed 3 bases from V and 5 bases from J, with 17 bases in between. The CDR3 has 15 amino acids. Germline V lookup: CDR1 SGHDT, CDR2 YYEEEE. The chain's CDR3 is CASSSSGVGETEAFF. The CDR3 DNA follows: TGTGCCAGCAGCTCAAGCGGGGTTGGAGAAACTGAAGCTTTCTTT.

The chain has TRBV12-2 and TRBJ2-5; the table names TRBD1, a call not compared with the DNA. TRBV12-2 is deemed a pseudogene. The length of the CDR3 is 15 residues. As DNA, the CDR3 is TGTGCAAGTCGCCACGGCCAGGGGCGCAAAGAGACCCAGTACTTC. Its protein is CASRHGQGRKETQYF.

The chain combines TRBV7-6 with TRBJ2-3; 15 positions agree with TRBD2. Trimming took 1 base from V and 0 from J; bases not matched to a gene: 8. This CDR3 is built from 20 residues. Per the germline V gene, CDR1 is SGHVS and CDR2 is FNYEAQ. Here the CDR3 reads CASSLEGLAGGRLSTDTQYF. In DNA, the CDR3 is TGTGCCAGCAGCTTAGAGGGACTAGCGGGGGGCAGGCTAAGCACAGATACGCAGTATTTT.

The V gene is TRBV29-1, the J gene TRBJ1-1; 8 nucleotides line up with TRBD1. J lost 5 bases, V lost 3 bases, and 14 bases had no gene match. The CDR3 consists of 16 residues. Germline V gene sequence: CDR1 SQVTM, CDR2 ANQGSEA. CDR3 sequence reads: CSVDPDRGRGGTEAFF. The CDR3 DNA reads as TGCAGCGTTGACCCAGACAGGGGAAGGGGTGGAACTGAAGCTTTCTTT.

For the CDR3, the DNA is TGTGCCAGCTCATTGAGTAGGAGCTCAGCTAACTATGGCTACACCTTC. The encoded protein is CASSLSRSSANYGYTF. The rearrangement uses TRBV18 and TRBJ1-2; D remains unclear. Germline values: CDR1 KGHSH, CDR2 LQKENI. The V end was cut by 5 bases, the J end by 0 bases, with 16 bases between. The CDR3 has 16 residues.

The chain joins TRBV7-9 to TRBJ1-4, with D uncertain. Germline V gene sequence: CDR1 SEHNR, CDR2 FQNEAQ (reference sequence). The CDR3 totals 11 residues. Trimming shortened V by 5 bases and J by 4 bases, and 2 bases separated the two germline ends. CDR3 DNA sequence: TGTGCCAGCAGCCTTAATGAAAAACTGTTTTTT. Its translation: CASSLNEKLFF.

The chain links TRBV12-3 or TRBV12-4 to TRBJ2-7, with a tentative D call TRBD1 (5 bases). The CDR3 totals 12 residues. With 5 bases removed from V and 5 bases from J, the gap between germline ends came to 10 bases. The CDR3 reads CASSPLDNEQYF. The CDR3 region has the DNA TGTGCCAGCAGTCCACTGGACAACGAGCAGTACTTC.

This chain connects TRBV6-5 to TRBJ1-5; D is undetermined. This CDR3 is built from 13 residues. Germline V gene sequence: CDR1 MNHEY, CDR2 SVGAGI. The V gene lost 5 bases and the J gene lost 3 bases, with 8 bases spanning the gap. The CDR3 here is CASSRGPNQPQHF. The CDR3 DNA follows: TGTGCCAGCAGTCGAGGCCCCAATCAGCCCCAGCATTTT.

This chain links TRBV6-5 with TRBJ2-7, with D perhaps TRBD1 (5 bases). Germline CDR1 is MNHEY and CDR2 is SVGAGI. Trimming shortened V by 8 bases and J by 5 bases, and 16 bases separated the two germline ends. The CDR3 spans 13 residues. CDR3 sequence reads: CASLGHFLDEQYF. Written as DNA, the CDR3 is TGTGCCAGCCTAGGACATTTTCTCGACGAGCAGTACTTC.

This clone was observed a few times. J is TRBJ2-1 and V is TRBV5-1, with 8 bases matching TRBD2. With V trimmed by 2 bases and J by 5 bases, 3 bases remained unmatched. CDR3 length: 14 amino acids. The V gene's germline CDR1 is SGHRS and CDR2 YFSETQ. In nucleotides, the CDR3 is TGCGCCAGCAGCTTTAGCGGGGCGAACAATGAGCAGTTCTTC. Translating it yields CASSFSGANNEQFF.

The chain links TRBV6-5 to TRBJ1-5; D is possibly TRBD1 (6 bases). The CDR3 spans 15 residues. Germline V gives CDR1 MNHEY, CDR2 SVGAGI. V shed 4 bases and J shed 2 bases, with 12 bases lying between them. CDR3 DNA sequence: TGTGCCAGCAGTTCACAGGGTCGGGGCAATCAGCCCCAGCATTTT. It yields the protein CASSSQGRGNQPQHF.

The J gene is TRBJ1-2, the V gene TRBV5-4; D unclear. This CDR3 contains 19 residues. The germline V and J ends were trimmed by 2 bases and 2 bases, with 25 bases remaining between them. Germline V gene data show CDR1 as SGHNT and CDR2 as YYREEE (reference sequence). CDR3 sequence: CASSFPHARQPEENYGYTF. The CDR3 DNA follows: TGTGCCAGCAGCTTCCCCCATGCGAGGCAGCCAGAGGAGAACTATGGCTACACCTTC. The variable domain in full, completed from reference TRBV5-4 and TRBJ1-2, reads ETGVTQSPTHLIKTRGQQVTLRCSSQSGHNTVSWYQQALGQGPQFIFQYYREEENGRGNFPPRFSGLQFPNYSSELNVNALELDDSALYLCASSFPHARQPEENYGYTFGSGTRLTVV.

This chain connects TRBV5-1 to TRBJ2-2; 8 bases agree with TRBD2. Trimming removed 0 bases from V and 1 base from J; junction bases left unmatched: 5. The V gene's germline CDR1 is SGHRS and CDR2 YFSETQ. CDR3 size: 17 residues. CDR3: CASSLAKAGENTGELFF. The CDR3, as DNA: TGCGCCAGCAGCTTGGCCAAAGCGGGGGAGAACACCGGGGAGCTGTTTTTT.

The V and J genes are TRBV10-2 and TRBJ2-3, with 8 nucleotides matching TRBD2. Germline V gene data show CDR1 as WSHSY and CDR2 as SAAADI. The CDR3 is made up of 14 amino acids. CDR3 nucleotides: TGCTCGACTTCGCCAGCGGGGGGCACAGATACGCAGTATTTT. This encodes CSTSPAGGTDTQYF.